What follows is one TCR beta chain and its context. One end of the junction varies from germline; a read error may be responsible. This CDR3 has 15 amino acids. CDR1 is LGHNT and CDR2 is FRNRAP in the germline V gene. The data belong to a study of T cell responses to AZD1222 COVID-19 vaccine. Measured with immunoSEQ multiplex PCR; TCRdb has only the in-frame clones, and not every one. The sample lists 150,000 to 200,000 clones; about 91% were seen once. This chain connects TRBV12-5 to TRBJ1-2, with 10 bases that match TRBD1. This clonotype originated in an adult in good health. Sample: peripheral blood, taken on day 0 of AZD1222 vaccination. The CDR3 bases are TGTGCCAGTGGCGACTCGACAGGGGGCATCTATGGCTACACCTTC. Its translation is CASGDSTGGIYGYTF.